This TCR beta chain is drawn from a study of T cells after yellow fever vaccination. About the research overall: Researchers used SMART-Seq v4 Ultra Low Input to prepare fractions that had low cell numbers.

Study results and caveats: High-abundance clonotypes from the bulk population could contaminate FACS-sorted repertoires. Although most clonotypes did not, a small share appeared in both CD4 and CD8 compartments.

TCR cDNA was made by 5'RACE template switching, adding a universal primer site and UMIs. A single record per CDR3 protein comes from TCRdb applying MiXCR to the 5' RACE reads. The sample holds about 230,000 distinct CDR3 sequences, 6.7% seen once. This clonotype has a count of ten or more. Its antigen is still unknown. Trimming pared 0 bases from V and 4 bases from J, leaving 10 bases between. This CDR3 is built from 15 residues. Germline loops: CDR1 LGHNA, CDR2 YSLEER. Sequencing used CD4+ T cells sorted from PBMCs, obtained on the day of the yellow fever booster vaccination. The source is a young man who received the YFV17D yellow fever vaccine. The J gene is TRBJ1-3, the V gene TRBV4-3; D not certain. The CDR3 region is CASSQDGGLGNTIYF. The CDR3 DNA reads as TGCGCCAGCAGCCAAGACGGAGGGCTCGGAAACACCATATATTTT.